The source of this TCR beta chain is a study of T cell changes during pregnancy in multiple sclerosis. Produced via immunoSEQ multiplex PCR; TCRdb's table is partial and in-frame only. Of tens of thousands of clones listed, around 94% are singletons. The TCR comes from a female donor with multiple sclerosis, enrolled in a pregnancy study. The material sequenced was CD4+ T cells from peripheral blood mononuclear cells, taken in the third trimester of pregnancy.

Written as DNA, the CDR3 is TGTGCCAGCACAGCCGGGGGGGGAACCACAGATACGCAGTATTTT. It yields the protein CASTAGGGTTDTQYF. The chain is built from TRBV6-5 and TRBJ2-3; TRBD2 matches 8 bases. Germline loops: CDR1 MNHEY, CDR2 SVGAGI. V gave up 7 bases and J gave up 2 bases; unmatched junction bases: 8. The CDR3 covers 15 residues.